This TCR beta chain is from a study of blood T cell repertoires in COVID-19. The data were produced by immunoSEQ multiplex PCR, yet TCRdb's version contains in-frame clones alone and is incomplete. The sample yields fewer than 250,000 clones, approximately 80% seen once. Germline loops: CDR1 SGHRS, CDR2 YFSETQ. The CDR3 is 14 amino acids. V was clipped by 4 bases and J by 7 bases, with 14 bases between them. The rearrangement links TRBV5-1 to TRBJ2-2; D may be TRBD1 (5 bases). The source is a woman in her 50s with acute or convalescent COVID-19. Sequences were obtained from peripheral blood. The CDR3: CASSQPRGVGELFF. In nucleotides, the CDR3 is TGCGCCAGCAGCCAACCTAGGGGTGTCGGGGAGCTGTTTTTT.